This TCR beta chain is drawn from a study of blood T cell repertoires in COVID-19 (dated by TCRdb to the early 2020s). Some background on the complete study: Samples from collaborators originated in the United States, Italy and Spain and spanned both the acute and convalescent phases of COVID-19. The samples were drawn from the first 160 participants of the ongoing ImmuneRACE study and from 950 to 1,500 subjects provided by 6 global collaborators. Where available, HLA class I and class II types were taken from metadata supplied by the sample provider and were not determined by assay-based typing. Sample metadata almost always included a de-identified subject ID, COVID-19 status, age in years and sex. A freely available public database, intended as a resource for researchers studying the immune response to SARS-CoV-2, is where the repertoires were released. The material from the prospective study consisted of cDNA or gDNA derived from T cells, B-cell-depleted T cells, or PBMCs. Deeply sampled blood TCRbeta repertoires from subjects exposed to, actively infected with, or recovered from COVID-19 were included in the dataset.

TCRbeta CDR3 regions were amplified from genomic DNA by means of the immunoSEQ Assay, a bias-controlled multiplex PCR. The paper's processing steps were these. Nucleated cell counts per sample were estimated from amplification of reference gene primers within the assay. To quantify the absolute abundance of each unique TCRbeta CDR3 rearrangement, sequence reads were collapsed and filtered. For each sample, productive Simpson clonality was calculated as the square root of Simpson's diversity index over productive rearrangements. The table comes from immuneACCESS by way of TCRdb, which keeps in-frame sequences with V and J called. Part of the clones is missing from these tables; in studies checked, under half for an unresolved V gene and the rest for unknown reasons. V, J and clone size are taken as reported in that table, and D and trimming were inferred from the DNA itself. Recorded for this sample are over 110,000 clones; approximately 88% of them occurred a single time. The ten top clones hold 25% to 30% of the sample.

Overall study outcomes, separate from this receptor: The amount of clinical and demographic metadata varied by source and participant and was provided uncurated.

The collaborating institutions used their own protocols to collect whole blood in K2EDTA tubes. For TCRbeta analysis, collaborators shipped samples as frozen whole blood, isolated PBMCs, or DNA extracted from either of those sample types. On this clone itself: Its antigen has not been determined. No base quality values were provided; no much bigger clone lies one nucleotide off.

V is cut by 3 bases and J by 5 bases, and the space between the germline ends is 11 bases. Taken from the germline V gene, the CDR1 and CDR2 loops are SGHRS and YFSETQ. The CDR3, from cysteine to phenylalanine, totals 13 residues. CDR3 DNA only is kept here, 39 bases in frame from base 1. Sequences were obtained from peripheral blood. In this chain, TRBV5-1 is recombined with TRBJ1-1; TRBD1 is possibly the D segment (6 matching bases). This receptor was obtained from a human donor in a cohort sampled during active COVID-19. The bases read TGCGCCAGCAGCTGGGGGCGGGGGACTGAAGCTTTCTTT. The resulting protein is CASSWGRGTEAFF. The reference TRBV5-1 and TRBJ1-1 proteins fill in what lies around the CDR3, so the full variable domain reads KAGVTQTPRYLIKTRGQQVTLSCSPISGHRSVSWYQQTPGQGLQFLFEYFSETQRNKGNFPGRFSGRQFSNSRSEMNVSTLELGDSALYLCASSWGRGTEAFFGQGTRLTVV.